This TCR beta chain was profiled in a study of blood T cell repertoires in COVID-19. Original handling: Amplification of reference gene primers was used by the study to estimate nucleated cell counts. This table comes from immunoSEQ multiplex PCR, and its TCRdb copy is limited to in-frame clones, with some not included. V, J and clone size were drawn from that table, and D and trimming were deduced from the DNA. The sample yields roughly 250,000 clones, 80% to 85% seen once. This clonotype was obtained from a woman aged 40 to 55 who had recovered from COVID-19. Sequencing input: peripheral blood.

CDR3 region: CASRAGTDYYEQYF. In DNA, the CDR3 is TGTGCCAGCAGAGCCGGGACAGACTACTACGAGCAGTACTTC. The chain uses TRBV6-5 and TRBJ2-7; 7 bases are a match to TRBD1. CDR1 and CDR2 from the germline V gene are MNHEY and SVGAGI. CDR3 length: 14 amino acids. The ends lost 6 bases at V and 3 bases at J; junction bases unmatched: 8.